These T cell receptor beta chains were read from a single sample in a study of OX40 agonist ivuxolimab in advanced cancers. Some clones are missing from TCRdb's copy, which holds only in-frame ones; the method was immunoSEQ multiplex PCR. The profile covers roughly 75,000 clones, with 86% appearing a single time and around 1% taken by the ten largest. Sequencing was performed on CD4+ or CD8+ T cells sorted from blood, taken in a trial of the OX40 agonist ivuxolimab. The receptors shown here come from an adult with an advanced solid tumor such as melanoma, head and neck, liver or kidney cancer. The CDR3 runs from the conserved cysteine through the conserved F or W. The D gene is left open where the match is weak. Clone size is given for some rows only: seen once, a few or many times, or a class if the clone is expanded.

CDR3aa: CASRASGDEQFF
CDR3nt: TGTGCCAGCAGGGCTAGCGGCGATGAGCAGTTCTTC
abundance: once
j_gene: TRBJ2-1
d_gene: TRBD2
v_gene: TRBV2

CDR3aa: CASTLQGNTGELFF
CDR3nt: TGCGCCAGCACTCTCCAGGGCAACACCGGGGAGCTGTTTTTT
abundance: few
j_gene: TRBJ2-2
d_gene: .
v_gene: TRBV5-1

CDR3aa: CASSLEGRAQETQYF
CDR3nt: TGTGCCAGCAGCTTAGAGGGCAGGGCGCAAGAGACCCAGTACTTC
abundance: .
j_gene: TRBJ2-5
d_gene: .
v_gene: TRBV11-3

CDR3aa: CASSEAGLADTDTQYF
CDR3nt: TGTGCCAGCAGTGAAGCGGGGCTAGCAGACACAGATACGCAGTATTTT
abundance: once
j_gene: TRBJ2-3
d_gene: .
v_gene: TRBV2

CDR3aa: CASSQGTGGSGNTIYF
CDR3nt: TGTGCCAGCAGCCAAGGGACAGGCGGCTCTGGAAACACCATATATTTT
abundance: once
j_gene: TRBJ1-3
d_gene: TRBD1
v_gene: TRBV4-2

CDR3aa: CASSQTPGQKNTGELFF
CDR3nt: TGCGCCAGCAGCCAAACTCCGGGACAGAAGAACACCGGGGAGCTGTTTTTT
abundance: .
j_gene: TRBJ2-2
d_gene: TRBD1
v_gene: TRBV4-3

CDR3aa: CASSDRGLSYEQYF
CDR3nt: TGTGCCAGCAGTGACAGGGGCCTGTCCTACGAGCAGTACTTC
abundance: .
j_gene: TRBJ2-7
d_gene: .
v_gene: TRBV6-1

CDR3aa: CASSMGSRMSEQYF
CDR3nt: TGTGCCAGTAGTATGGGCAGTAGGATGAGCGAGCAGTACTTC
abundance: once
j_gene: TRBJ2-7
d_gene: .
v_gene: TRBV19

CDR3aa: CASSPRTSGRNEQFF
CDR3nt: TGTGCCAGCTCACCCAGGACTAGCGGTAGAAATGAGCAGTTCTTC
abundance: .
j_gene: TRBJ2-1
d_gene: TRBD2
v_gene: TRBV18

CDR3aa: CASSPTSGRAPNNEQFF
CDR3nt: TGTGCCAGCAGCCCGACTAGCGGGAGGGCCCCGAACAATGAGCAGTTCTTC
abundance: .
j_gene: TRBJ2-1
d_gene: TRBD2
v_gene: TRBV7-2

CDR3aa: CASSLRTGGDEKLFF
CDR3nt: TGTGCCAGCAGTTTAAGGACAGGAGGTGATGAAAAACTGTTTTTT
abundance: .
j_gene: TRBJ1-4
d_gene: TRBD1
v_gene: TRBV6-6

CDR3aa: CASRDRDRTYEQYF
CDR3nt: TGTGCCAGCAGAGATCGGGACAGGACCTACGAGCAGTACTTC
abundance: once
j_gene: TRBJ2-7
d_gene: TRBD1
v_gene: TRBV6-1

CDR3aa: CSPWGEGPYEQYF
CDR3nt: TGCAGCCCTTGGGGTGAAGGTCCCTACGAGCAGTACTTC
abundance: .
j_gene: TRBJ2-7
d_gene: .
v_gene: TRBV29-1

CDR3aa: CASSPEPTDTQYF
CDR3nt: TGTGCCAGCAGCCCCGAGCCCACAGATACGCAGTATTTT
abundance: .
j_gene: TRBJ2-3
d_gene: .
v_gene: TRBV7-2

CDR3aa: CASSLSLAGVDEQFF
CDR3nt: TGCGCCAGCAGCTTGAGCCTAGCGGGAGTGGATGAGCAGTTCTTC
abundance: .
j_gene: TRBJ2-1
d_gene: TRBD2
v_gene: TRBV5-1

CDR3aa: CASSQGALAYTGELFF
CDR3nt: TGCGCCAGCAGCCAAGGTGCTTTGGCGTACACCGGGGAGCTGTTTTTT
abundance: .
j_gene: TRBJ2-2
d_gene: .
v_gene: TRBV4-1

CDR3aa: CASSLDFPSPYGYTF
CDR3nt: TGTGCCAGCAGCCTGGACTTCCCTTCGCCATATGGCTACACCTTC
abundance: .
j_gene: TRBJ1-2
d_gene: .
v_gene: TRBV28

CDR3aa: CASSRISADTQYF
CDR3nt: TGTGCCAGCTCACGCATTTCGGCGGATACGCAGTATTTT
abundance: .
j_gene: TRBJ2-3
d_gene: .
v_gene: TRBV18

CDR3aa: CASSYALSSYNEQFF
CDR3nt: TGTGCCAGCAGTTACGCCCTGAGCTCCTACAATGAGCAGTTCTTC
abundance: .
j_gene: TRBJ2-1
d_gene: .
v_gene: TRBV6-5

CDR3aa: CASSLTGNQPQHF
CDR3nt: TGTGCCAGCAGTTTGACAGGCAATCAGCCCCAGCATTTT
abundance: .
j_gene: TRBJ1-5
d_gene: .
v_gene: TRBV27

CDR3aa: CASSDVSGSINEQFF
CDR3nt: TGTGCCAGCAGCGATGTTAGCGGGAGTATCAATGAGCAGTTCTTC
abundance: .
j_gene: TRBJ2-1
d_gene: TRBD2
v_gene: TRBV28

CDR3aa: CASSMGQGRETQYF
CDR3nt: TGTGCCAGCAGCATGGGACAGGGTAGAGAGACCCAGTACTTC
abundance: .
j_gene: TRBJ2-5
d_gene: TRBD1
v_gene: TRBV7-9

CDR3aa: CASSSRDPYDGELFF
CDR3nt: TGTGCCAGCAGCTCCCGGGACCCTTACGACGGGGAGCTGTTTTTT
abundance: .
j_gene: TRBJ2-2
d_gene: .
v_gene: TRBV9

CDR3aa: CASSRAGQGSYEQYF
CDR3nt: TGTGCCAGCAGCAGAGCGGGACAGGGCTCCTACGAGCAGTACTTC
abundance: .
j_gene: TRBJ2-7
d_gene: TRBD1
v_gene: TRBV5-6

CDR3aa: CAISDLDQRDSPLHF
CDR3nt: TGTGCCATCAGTGATTTGGACCAAAGGGATTCACCCCTCCACTTT
abundance: .
j_gene: TRBJ1-6
d_gene: .
v_gene: TRBV10-3

CDR3aa: CASSSQRGAPGDYGYTF
CDR3nt: TGTGCCAGCAGTTCCCAGAGGGGGGCTCCGGGGGACTATGGCTACACCTTC
abundance: .
j_gene: TRBJ1-2
d_gene: .
v_gene: TRBV28

CDR3aa: CASSQDPRTGGFYEQYF
CDR3nt: TGTGCCAGCAGCCAGGATCCCCGGACAGGGGGCTTCTACGAGCAGTACTTC
abundance: .
j_gene: TRBJ2-7
d_gene: TRBD1
v_gene: TRBV4-2

CDR3aa: CASSLQETQYF
CDR3nt: TGTGCCAGCTCACTACAAGAGACCCAGTACTTC
abundance: .
j_gene: TRBJ2-5
d_gene: .
v_gene: TRBV18

CDR3aa: CAWSGAGGGLSEQYF
CDR3nt: TGTGCCTGGAGTGGAGCGGGAGGAGGGCTCTCCGAGCAGTACTTC
abundance: .
j_gene: TRBJ2-7
d_gene: TRBD2
v_gene: TRBV30

CDR3aa: CASSIVMNTEAFF
CDR3nt: TGTGCCAGTAGTATTGTTATGAACACTGAAGCTTTCTTT
abundance: .
j_gene: TRBJ1-1
d_gene: .
v_gene: TRBV19

CDR3aa: CASRGTSGSSPQSSYEQYF
CDR3nt: TGTGCCAGCAGGGGGACTAGCGGGAGTTCTCCCCAAAGCTCCTACGAGCAGTACTTC
abundance: .
j_gene: TRBJ2-7
d_gene: TRBD2
v_gene: TRBV28

CDR3aa: CASSPPQGKSSGANVLTF
CDR3nt: TGTGCCAGCAGCCCCCCCCAGGGGAAGAGCTCTGGGGCCAACGTCCTGACTTTC
abundance: .
j_gene: TRBJ2-6
d_gene: .
v_gene: TRBV5-8

CDR3aa: CASSIRQNEQFF
CDR3nt: TGTGCCAGTAGTATAAGGCAAAATGAGCAGTTCTTC
abundance: .
j_gene: TRBJ2-1
d_gene: .
v_gene: TRBV19

CDR3aa: CASSRSSLGTGELFF
CDR3nt: TGCGCCAGCAGCCGCAGTTCCCTCGGGACCGGGGAGCTGTTTTTT
abundance: .
j_gene: TRBJ2-2
d_gene: .
v_gene: TRBV4-1

CDR3aa: CAWRRTGTSYEQYF
CDR3nt: TGTGCCTGGAGACGAACCGGGACTTCCTACGAGCAGTACTTC
abundance: .
j_gene: TRBJ2-7
d_gene: .
v_gene: TRBV30

CDR3aa: CASSLGLAQRDEQFF
CDR3nt: TGTGCCAGCAGCTTGGGACTAGCCCAAAGGGATGAGCAGTTCTTC
abundance: .
j_gene: TRBJ2-1
d_gene: TRBD2
v_gene: TRBV7-8

CDR3aa: CASSVAWTGSETQYF
CDR3nt: TGTGCCAGCAGCGTAGCTTGGACAGGGTCCGAGACCCAGTACTTC
abundance: .
j_gene: TRBJ2-5
d_gene: TRBD1
v_gene: TRBV9

CDR3aa: CASTQGGVGGTEAFF
CDR3nt: TGCGCCAGCACCCAGGGGGGGGTTGGGGGCACTGAAGCTTTCTTT
abundance: .
j_gene: TRBJ1-1
d_gene: TRBD1
v_gene: TRBV10-2

CDR3aa: CASSQRESTYNEQFF
CDR3nt: TGTGCCAGCAGTCAGCGGGAGAGCACCTACAATGAGCAGTTCTTC
abundance: .
j_gene: TRBJ2-1
d_gene: TRBD2
v_gene: TRBV5-4

CDR3aa: CASSPTGGTGNTIYF
CDR3nt: TGTGCCAGCAGCCCGACAGGGGGAACTGGAAACACCATATATTTT
abundance: .
j_gene: TRBJ1-3
d_gene: TRBD1
v_gene: TRBV7-2

CDR3aa: CASSLQGRNGYTF
CDR3nt: TGTGCCAGCAGCCTACAGGGTCGTAATGGCTACACCTTC
abundance: .
j_gene: TRBJ1-2
d_gene: .
v_gene: TRBV7-2